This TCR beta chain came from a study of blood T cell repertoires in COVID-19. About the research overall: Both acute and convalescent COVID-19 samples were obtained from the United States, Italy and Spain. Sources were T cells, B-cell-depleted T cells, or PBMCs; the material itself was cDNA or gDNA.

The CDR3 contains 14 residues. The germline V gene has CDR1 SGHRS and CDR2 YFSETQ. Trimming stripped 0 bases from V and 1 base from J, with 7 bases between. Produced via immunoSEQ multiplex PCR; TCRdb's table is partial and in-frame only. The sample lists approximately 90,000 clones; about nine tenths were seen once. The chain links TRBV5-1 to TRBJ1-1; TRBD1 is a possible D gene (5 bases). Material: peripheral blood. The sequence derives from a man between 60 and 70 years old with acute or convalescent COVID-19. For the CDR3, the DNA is TGCGCCAGCAGCTTGGCTACAGGGAACACTGAAGCTTTCTTT. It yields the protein CASSLATGNTEAFF.